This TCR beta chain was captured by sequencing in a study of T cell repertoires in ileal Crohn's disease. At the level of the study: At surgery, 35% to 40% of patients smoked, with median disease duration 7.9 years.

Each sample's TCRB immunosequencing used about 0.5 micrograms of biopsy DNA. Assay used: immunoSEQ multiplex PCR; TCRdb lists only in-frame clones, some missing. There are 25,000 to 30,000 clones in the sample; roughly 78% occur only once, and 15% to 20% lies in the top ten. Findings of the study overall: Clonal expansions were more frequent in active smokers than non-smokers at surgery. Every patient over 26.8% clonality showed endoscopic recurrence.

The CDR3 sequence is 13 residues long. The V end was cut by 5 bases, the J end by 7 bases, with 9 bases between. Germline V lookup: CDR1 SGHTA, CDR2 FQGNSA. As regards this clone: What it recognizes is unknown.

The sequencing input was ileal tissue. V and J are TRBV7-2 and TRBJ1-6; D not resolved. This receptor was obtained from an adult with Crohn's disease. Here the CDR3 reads CASSQYQNSPLHF. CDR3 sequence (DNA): TGTGCCAGCAGCCAGTACCAGAATTCACCCCTCCACTTT.